The text below deals with one T cell receptor beta chain. No antigen is known for it. TCRdb passed the RT-PCR reads through MiXCR, listing each CDR3 protein once. Here the sample spans approximately 700,000 distinct CDR3 sequences, 15% to 18% being singletons. CDR3 length: 13 amino acids. V was trimmed by 2 bases and J by 3 bases, leaving 8 bases between them. Germline V gene sequence: CDR1 LNHDA, CDR2 SQIVND (reference sequence). The entry originates in a study of response to subunit inactivated influenza vaccine. Broader study findings: The authors put forward the suggestion that each seasonal influenza vaccination may bring in only a limited number of new T cells.

The origin of this receptor is a man aged 50 to 60 who received an inactivated influenza vaccine. The sequenced sample was PBMCs from blood, obtained roughly 12 days after vaccination. This sequence joins TRBV19 and TRBJ2-7; no reliable D call. The CDR3 loop reads CASSIRNSYEQYF. The CDR3 DNA reads TGTGCCAGTAGTATAAGGAACAGCTACGAGCAGTACTTC.